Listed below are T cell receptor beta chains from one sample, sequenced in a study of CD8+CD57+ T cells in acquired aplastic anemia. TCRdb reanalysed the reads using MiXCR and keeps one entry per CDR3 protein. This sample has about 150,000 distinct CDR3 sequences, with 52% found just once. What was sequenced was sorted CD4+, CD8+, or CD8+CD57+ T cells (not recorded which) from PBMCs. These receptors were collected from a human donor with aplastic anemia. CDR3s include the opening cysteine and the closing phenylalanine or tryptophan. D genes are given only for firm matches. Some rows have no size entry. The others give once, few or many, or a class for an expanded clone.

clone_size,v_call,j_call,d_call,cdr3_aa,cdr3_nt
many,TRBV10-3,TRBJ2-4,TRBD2,CAISATSGIAKNIQYF,TGTGCCATCAGCGCAACTAGCGGGATAGCCAAAAACATTCAGTACTTC
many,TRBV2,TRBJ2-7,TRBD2,CASSDRLASYEQYF,TGTGCCAGCAGTGACCGACTAGCGTCCTACGAGCAGTACTTC
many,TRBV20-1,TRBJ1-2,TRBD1,CSARSLDRDFSGYTF,TGCAGTGCTAGATCCCTGGACAGGGACTTCTCTGGCTACACCTTC
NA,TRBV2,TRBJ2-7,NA,CASSGSGSYEQYF,TGTGCCAGCAGTGGCTCAGGGAGCTACGAGCAGTACTTC
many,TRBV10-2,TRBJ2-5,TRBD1,CASSESLDRNQETQYF,TGCGCCAGCAGTGAGTCTCTGGACAGGAACCAAGAGACCCAGTACTTC
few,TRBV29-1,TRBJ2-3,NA,CSTGPLKIDTQYF,TGCAGCACCGGACCTCTTAAGATAGATACGCAGTATTTT
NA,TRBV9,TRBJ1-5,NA,CASSEGPSQPQHF,TGTGCCAGCAGCGAAGGACCTTCTCAGCCCCAGCATTTT
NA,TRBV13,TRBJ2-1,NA,CASSLDGNEQFF,TGTGCCAGCAGCTTAGACGGAAATGAGCAGTTCTTC
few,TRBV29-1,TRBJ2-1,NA,CSVRVGGEQFF,TGCAGCGTTCGGGTAGGAGGTGAGCAGTTCTTC
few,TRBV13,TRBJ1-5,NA,CASSLISEGQPQHF,TGTGCCAGCAGCTTAATAAGCGAGGGCCAGCCCCAGCATTTT
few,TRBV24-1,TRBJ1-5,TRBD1,CATSEGGQGLGQPQHF,TGTGCCACCAGTGAAGGGGGCCAGGGGTTGGGGCAGCCCCAGCATTTT
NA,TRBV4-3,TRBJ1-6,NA,CASSQDRKNNSPLHF,TGCGCCAGCAGCCAAGACAGGAAAAATAATTCACCCCTCCACTTT
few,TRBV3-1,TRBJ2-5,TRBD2,CASSDTSGGELETQYF,TGTGCCAGCAGCGACACTAGCGGGGGGGAGTTGGAGACCCAGTACTTC
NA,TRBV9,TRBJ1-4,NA,CASSRGREKLFF,TGTGCCAGCAGCCGCGGGCGTGAAAAACTGTTTTTT
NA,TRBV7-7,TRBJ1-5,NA,CASSLAENQPQHF,TGTGCTAGCAGCTTAGCAGAAAATCAGCCCCAGCATTTT
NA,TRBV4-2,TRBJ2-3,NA,CASSPSVGTGTDTQYF,TGTGCCAGCAGCCCATCGGTCGGGACCGGCACAGATACGCAGTATTTT
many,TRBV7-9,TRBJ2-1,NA,CASSWAFDGVQFF,TGTGCCAGCAGCTGGGCCTTTGACGGTGTGCAGTTCTTC
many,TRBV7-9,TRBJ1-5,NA,CASSLGAGWNQPQHF,TGTGCCAGCAGCTTAGGCGCCGGGTGGAATCAGCCCCAGCATTTT
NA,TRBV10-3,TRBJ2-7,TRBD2,CAISDPLTSRRSTYEQYF,TGTGCCATCAGTGACCCACTGACTAGCCGGAGAAGTACCTACGAGCAGTACTTC
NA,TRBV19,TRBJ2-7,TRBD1,CASSDRTTGVYSYEQYF,TGTGCCAGTAGTGACAGAACGACAGGGGTGTACTCCTACGAGCAGTACTTC
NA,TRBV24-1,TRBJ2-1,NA,CATSDSSRSSYNEQFF,TGTGCCACCAGTGATTCCAGCAGGAGCTCCTACAATGAGCAGTTCTTC
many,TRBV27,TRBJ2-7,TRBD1,CASHQTGQGGEQYF,TGTGCCAGCCACCAAACGGGACAGGGGGGCGAGCAGTACTTC
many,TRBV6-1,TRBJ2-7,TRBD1,CASSEGGQVGEQYF,TGTGCCAGCAGTGAAGGGGGACAGGTAGGCGAGCAGTACTTC
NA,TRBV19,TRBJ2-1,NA,CASRGPMNEQFF,TGTGCCAGTAGAGGCCCAATGAATGAGCAGTTCTTC
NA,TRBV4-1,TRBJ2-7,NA,CASSQAPISLREQYF,TGCGCCAGCAGCCAGGCTCCAATATCCCTGAGGGAGCAGTACTTC
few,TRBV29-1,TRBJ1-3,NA,CSVELFEGSRGNTIYF,TGCAGCGTTGAACTATTCGAGGGGAGCAGAGGAAACACCATATATTTT
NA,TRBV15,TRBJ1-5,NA,CATSTANSNQPQHF,TGTGCCACCAGCACGGCGAATAGCAATCAGCCCCAGCATTTT
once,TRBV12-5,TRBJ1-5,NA,CASGLGQNQPQHF,TGTGCTAGTGGTTTAGGTCAAAATCAGCCCCAGCATTTT
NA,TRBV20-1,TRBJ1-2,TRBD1,CSARNSDRGNYGYTF,TGCAGTGCTAGAAACTCGGACAGGGGGAACTATGGCTACACCTTC
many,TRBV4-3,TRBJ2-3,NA,CASSQEDVEDTQYF,TGCGCCAGCAGCCAAGAAGATGTCGAAGATACGCAGTATTTT
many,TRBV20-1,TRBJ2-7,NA,CSARARSDYEQYF,TGCAGTGCTAGAGCCAGGTCGGACTACGAGCAGTACTTC
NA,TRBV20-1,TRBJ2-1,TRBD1,CSASILQGVRDEQFF,TGCAGTGCTAGTATTCTACAGGGGGTCCGTGATGAGCAGTTCTTC
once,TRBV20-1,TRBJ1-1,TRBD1,CSAPGQLNTEAFF,TGCAGTGCCCCGGGACAGCTTAACACTGAAGCTTTCTTT
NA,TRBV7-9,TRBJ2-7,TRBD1,CASSWDSSYEQYF,TGTGCCAGCAGCTGGGACAGCTCCTACGAGCAGTACTTC
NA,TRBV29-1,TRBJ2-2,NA,CSVYVGELFF,TGCAGCGTTTATGTCGGGGAGCTGTTTTTT
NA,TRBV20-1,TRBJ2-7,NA,CSARHYEQYF,TGCAGTGCGAGACACTACGAGCAGTACTTC
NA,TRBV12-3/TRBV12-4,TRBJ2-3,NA,CASSLDPPGTQYF,TGTGCCAGCAGTTTAGATCCGCCCGGTACGCAGTATTTT
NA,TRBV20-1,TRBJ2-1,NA,CSARVLAGIHNEQFF,TGCAGTGCTAGGGTACTGGCGGGGATACACAATGAGCAGTTCTTC
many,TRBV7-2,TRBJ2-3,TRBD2,CASSPKRGGGGSTDTQYF,TGTGCCAGCAGCCCAAAACGGGGGGGCGGGGGGTCAACAGATACGCAGTATTTT
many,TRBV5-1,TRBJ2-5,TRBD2,CASSPRGTQETQYF,TGCGCCAGCAGCCCGCGGGGGACCCAAGAGACCCAGTACTTC
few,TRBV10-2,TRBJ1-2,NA,CASAPIGGQYNYGHTF,TGCGCCAGCGCCCCGATTGGAGGCCAGTATAACTATGGCCACACCTTC
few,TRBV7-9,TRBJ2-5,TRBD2,CASSRSGAETQYF,TGTGCCAGCAGCCGTAGCGGGGCAGAGACCCAGTACTTC
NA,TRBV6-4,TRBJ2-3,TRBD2,CASSDSRGGIDTQYF,TGTGCCAGCAGTGACTCGCGGGGAGGGATAGATACGCAGTATTTT
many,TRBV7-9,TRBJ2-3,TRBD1,CASSYPRDSKSTDTQYF,TGTGCCAGCAGCTACCCACGGGACAGCAAAAGCACAGATACGCAGTATTTT